This TCR beta chain was identified during a study of T-cell memory formation after mild COVID-19. Study-level findings and limits: Clones contracting over day 15 to 85 were CD4/CD8 balanced, with later expanders leaning CD4+. Second-wave clones reaching peak frequency on day 37 lacked confirmed SARS-CoV-2 specificity. A subset of responding clones appeared in pre-infection memory, suggesting cross-reactive memory joined.

As to this clonotype: As yet, its antigen is unknown.

Via MiXCR, TCRdb re-called the 5' RACE reads, giving one row per CDR3 protein. The table has hundreds of thousands of distinct CDR3 sequences, 25% to 30% seen once. V was pared by 8 bases and J by 2 bases, with 24 bases between. The CDR3 has 17 residues. The chain joins TRBV12-3 or TRBV12-4 to TRBJ1-2; D is unresolved. Sequenced input: PBMCs or a T cell subset sorted from them (not recorded which). The sequence was collected from an adult woman who had mild COVID-19 (a few samples of this study predate the infection). Cell type and time point are not known. CDR3: CASCVRKGGTANYGYTF. CDR3 bases: TGTGCCAGCTGCGTCAGGAAGGGAGGAACAGCGAACTATGGCTACACCTTC.